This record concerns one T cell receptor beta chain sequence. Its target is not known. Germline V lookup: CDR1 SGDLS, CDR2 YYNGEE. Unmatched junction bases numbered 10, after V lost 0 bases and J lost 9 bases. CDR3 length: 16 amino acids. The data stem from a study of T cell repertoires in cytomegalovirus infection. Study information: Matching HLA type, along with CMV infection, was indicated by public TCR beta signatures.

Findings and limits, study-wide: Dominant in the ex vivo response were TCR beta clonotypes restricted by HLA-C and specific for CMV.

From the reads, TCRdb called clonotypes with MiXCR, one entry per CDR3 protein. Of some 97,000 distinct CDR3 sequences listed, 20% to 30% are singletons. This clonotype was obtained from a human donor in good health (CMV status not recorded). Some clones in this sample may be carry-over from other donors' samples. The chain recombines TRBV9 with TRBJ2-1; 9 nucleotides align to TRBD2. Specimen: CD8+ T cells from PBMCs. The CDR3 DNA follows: TGTGCCAGCAGCGTAGATTCTGCGGGAGGGCCCAGTGAGCAGTTCTTC. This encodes CASSVDSAGGPSEQFF.